This is a list of T cell receptor beta chains from one sample in a study of T cell responses to AZD1222 COVID-19 vaccine. Repertoires were generated with immunoSEQ multiplex PCR, while TCRdb's copy carries only in-frame clones and drops some. The table records roughly 80,000 clones, 70% to 90% of them present only once. This specimen was peripheral blood, taken on day 0 of MenACWY control vaccination. The receptors were gathered from an adult in good health. Both conserved end residues are part of each CDR3. Each record gives: clone size, J gene, D gene, CDR3 length, V gene, CDR3 DNA, CDR3 protein. The D gene is left open where the match is weak. Only part of the rows carry a size: once, few, many, or a class if the clone is expanded.

size: -
J: TRBJ1-1
D: -
length: 15
V: TRBV28
DNA: TGTGCCAGCAGTTCTTGGGGCGTGACGAACACTGAAGCTTTCTTT
CDR3: CASSSWGVTNTEAFF

size: -
J: TRBJ1-5
D: -
length: 12
V: TRBV6-5
DNA: TGTGCCAGCATGACAGGTTATCGGCCCCAGCATTTT
CDR3: CASMTGYRPQHF

size: once
J: TRBJ2-5
D: -
length: 12
V: TRBV16
DNA: TGTGCCAGCAGCCACCCCCGGGAGACCCAGTACTTC
CDR3: CASSHPRETQYF

size: -
J: TRBJ1-5
D: TRBD1
length: 13
V: TRBV6-5
DNA: TGTGCCAGCAGAGGGGACAGGGATCAGCCCCAGCATTTT
CDR3: CASRGDRDQPQHF

size: once
J: TRBJ2-6
D: -
length: 14
V: TRBV5-4
DNA: TGTGCCAGCAGCTTACACTCTGGGGCCAACGTCCTGACTTTC
CDR3: CASSLHSGANVLTF

size: few
J: TRBJ1-1
D: TRBD1
length: 15
V: TRBV27
DNA: TGTGCCAGCAGTTTAACAGGGGATTCGAACACTGAAGCTTTCTTT
CDR3: CASSLTGDSNTEAFF

size: -
J: TRBJ1-1
D: -
length: 13
V: TRBV30
DNA: TGTGCCTGGAGTCGGGGAGCGAACACTGAAGCTTTCTTT
CDR3: CAWSRGANTEAFF

size: -
J: TRBJ1-2
D: -
length: 15
V: TRBV4-1
DNA: TGCGCCAGCAGCAAAGGAGGGGAAACTAACTATGGCTACACCTTC
CDR3: CASSKGGETNYGYTF

size: -
J: TRBJ2-7
D: TRBD2
length: 17
V: TRBV9
DNA: TGTGCCAGCAGCCCCGGACTAGCGGGACCAAGCTCCTACGAGCAGTACTTC
CDR3: CASSPGLAGPSSYEQYF

size: -
J: TRBJ1-5
D: -
length: 12
V: TRBV28
DNA: TGTGCCAGCGTGAGCACCCATCAGCCCCAGCATTTT
CDR3: CASVSTHQPQHF

size: -
J: TRBJ2-1
D: TRBD2
length: 19
V: TRBV7-2
DNA: TGTGCCAGCAGCTTAGATTTACTAGCGGGGTACAGATCCTACAATGAGCAGTTCTTC
CDR3: CASSLDLLAGYRSYNEQFF

size: -
J: TRBJ1-3
D: -
length: 13
V: TRBV10-1
DNA: TGCGCCAGCAGTGAGTCGTCGGCAAACACCATATATTTT
CDR3: CASSESSANTIYF

size: -
J: TRBJ1-1
D: TRBD1
length: 15
V: TRBV11-3
DNA: TGTGCCAGCCTCCAGGACAGGGAACGGAACACTGAAGCTTTCTTT
CDR3: CASLQDRERNTEAFF

size: -
J: TRBJ1-1
D: -
length: 15
V: TRBV28
DNA: TGTGCCAGCAGGGCGCCCGGGACGGATAACACTGAAGCTTTCTTT
CDR3: CASRAPGTDNTEAFF

size: -
J: TRBJ1-5
D: TRBD1
length: 13
V: TRBV30
DNA: TGTGCCTGGAGTACTGACAGGGATCAGCCCCAGCATTTT
CDR3: CAWSTDRDQPQHF

size: -
J: TRBJ2-7
D: -
length: 15
V: TRBV7-2
DNA: TGTGCCAGCAGCGTTAAACAGGGTTATGGAGACGAGCAGTACTTC
CDR3: CASSVKQGYGDEQYF

size: once
J: TRBJ1-4
D: -
length: 14
V: TRBV7-9
DNA: TGTGCCAGCAGCTCCGCGGGAACTAATGAAAAACTGTTTTTT
CDR3: CASSSAGTNEKLFF

size: once
J: TRBJ2-7
D: -
length: 12
V: TRBV3-1/TRBV3-2
DNA: TGTGCCATTTCCGTGGGGGCGGGCGAGCAGTACTTC
CDR3: CAISVGAGEQYF

size: -
J: TRBJ1-2
D: TRBD1
length: 13
V: TRBV28
DNA: TGTGCCAGCAGTTTAGGGGGGCAGGGGGTCTACACCTTC
CDR3: CASSLGGQGVYTF

size: -
J: TRBJ1-2
D: -
length: 10
V: TRBV19
DNA: TGTGCCAGTAGCCGGGGTGGCTACACCTTC
CDR3: CASSRGGYTF

size: -
J: TRBJ2-3
D: TRBD1
length: 15
V: TRBV5-6
DNA: TGTGCCAGCAGCCCGACAGGGGACGGGACAGATACGCAGTATTTT
CDR3: CASSPTGDGTDTQYF

size: -
J: TRBJ2-7
D: -
length: 15
V: TRBV11-2
DNA: TGTGCCAGCAGCCAGTGGGCCGGACCAAACTACGAGCAGTACTTC
CDR3: CASSQWAGPNYEQYF

size: -
J: TRBJ2-1
D: TRBD1
length: 14
V: TRBV7-2
DNA: TGTGCCAGCAGCTTCGGGACAGCTAACAATGAGCAGTTCTTC
CDR3: CASSFGTANNEQFF

size: -
J: TRBJ2-3
D: -
length: 15
V: TRBV6-5
DNA: TGTGCCAGCAGTTACTCGCTTTCGGGCACAGATACGCAGTATTTT
CDR3: CASSYSLSGTDTQYF

size: -
J: TRBJ1-1
D: -
length: 14
V: TRBV20-1
DNA: TGCAGTGCTAGTCCTCAGGTGGAGAACACTGAAGCTTTCTTT
CDR3: CSASPQVENTEAFF

size: -
J: TRBJ1-2
D: -
length: 14
V: TRBV6-1
DNA: TGTGCCAGCAGTGAAGCGTCGGGGACGAATGGCTACACCTTC
CDR3: CASSEASGTNGYTF

size: -
J: TRBJ2-1
D: TRBD2
length: 16
V: TRBV7-2
DNA: TGTGCCAGCAGCTTAGCGCTAGCGGGAGGGGGAGATGAGCAGTTCTTC
CDR3: CASSLALAGGGDEQFF

size: -
J: TRBJ2-3
D: -
length: 17
V: TRBV18
DNA: TGTGCCAGCTCACCTATAATGACAGGAGGTCTGGGGGATACGCAGTATTTT
CDR3: CASSPIMTGGLGDTQYF

size: -
J: TRBJ2-5
D: -
length: 14
V: TRBV19
DNA: TGTGCCAGTAGTATGAACGGTCCAAAGGAGACCCAGTACTTC
CDR3: CASSMNGPKETQYF

size: -
J: TRBJ2-6
D: -
length: 15
V: TRBV7-2
DNA: TGTGCCAGCAGCTTTCCGGGGCCTGGGGCCAACGTCCTGACTTTC
CDR3: CASSFPGPGANVLTF

size: -
J: TRBJ2-1
D: TRBD2
length: 15
V: TRBV19
DNA: TGTGCCAGTAGTACCCTAGCGGCCTCCTACAATGAGCAGTTCTTC
CDR3: CASSTLAASYNEQFF

size: -
J: TRBJ2-1
D: -
length: 13
V: TRBV30
DNA: TGTGCCTGGAGTCGGCAGGATGGAAATGAGCAGTTCTTC
CDR3: CAWSRQDGNEQFF

size: -
J: TRBJ2-1
D: -
length: 16
V: TRBV27
DNA: TGTGCCAGCAGCCAGGAGGGGGAGATCGTGTCGGATGAGCAGTTCTTC
CDR3: CASSQEGEIVSDEQFF

size: -
J: TRBJ1-1
D: -
length: 13
V: TRBV18
DNA: TGTGCCAGCTCACCCTTGGAGGGAGTCGAAGCTTTCTTT
CDR3: CASSPLEGVEAFF

size: -
J: TRBJ1-4
D: TRBD1
length: 16
V: TRBV5-1
DNA: TGCGCCAGCAGCTTGACCACCGGGACAGATAATGAAAAACTGTTTTTT
CDR3: CASSLTTGTDNEKLFF

size: -
J: TRBJ2-7
D: -
length: 13
V: TRBV7-2
DNA: TGTGCCAGCAGCTTAGGTCGCGGGGACGAGCAGTACTTC
CDR3: CASSLGRGDEQYF

size: -
J: TRBJ2-7
D: TRBD2
length: 15
V: TRBV7-2
DNA: TGTGCCAGCAGCTTACGCGGGGGTGGCCTTTACGAGCAGTACTTC
CDR3: CASSLRGGGLYEQYF

size: -
J: TRBJ2-3
D: -
length: 13
V: TRBV4-3
DNA: TGCGCCAGCAGCCAAGATCTCGCAGCTACGCAGTATTTT
CDR3: CASSQDLAATQYF

size: -
J: TRBJ2-2
D: TRBD1
length: 15
V: TRBV30
DNA: TGTGCCTGGAGTACCCCGGACAGGGTCACCGGGGAGCTGTTTTTT
CDR3: CAWSTPDRVTGELFF